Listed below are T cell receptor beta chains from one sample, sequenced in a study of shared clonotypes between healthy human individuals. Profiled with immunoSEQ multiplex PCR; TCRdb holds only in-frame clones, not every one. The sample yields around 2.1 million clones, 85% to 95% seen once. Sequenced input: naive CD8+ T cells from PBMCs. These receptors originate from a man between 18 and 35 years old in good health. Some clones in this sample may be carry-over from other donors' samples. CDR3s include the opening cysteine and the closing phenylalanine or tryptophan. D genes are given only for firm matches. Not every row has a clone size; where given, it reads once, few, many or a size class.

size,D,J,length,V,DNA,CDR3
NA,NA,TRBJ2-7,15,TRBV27,TGTGCCAGCAGGATCATGGGGGTAAACCCCTACGAGCAGTACTTC,CASRIMGVNPYEQYF
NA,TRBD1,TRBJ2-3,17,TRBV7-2,TGTGCCAGCAGCGCACCTTTGGACAGGGGTTGGGCAGATACGCAGTATTTT,CASSAPLDRGWADTQYF
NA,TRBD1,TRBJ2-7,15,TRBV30,TGTGCCTGGAGGGACCTTCGACAGGGATCCTACGAGCAGTACTTC,CAWRDLRQGSYEQYF
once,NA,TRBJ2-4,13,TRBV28,TGTGCCAGCAAGGAACAGGGCGGGTACATTCAGTACTTC,CASKEQGGYIQYF
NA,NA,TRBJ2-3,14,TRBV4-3,TGCGCCAGCAGCCAAGAATCTGGCACAGATACGCAGTATTTT,CASSQESGTDTQYF
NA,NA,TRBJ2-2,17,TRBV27,TGTGCCACAAGAAGGTCAGGCGCCAGAATAAACACCGGGGAGCTGTTTTTT,CATRRSGARINTGELFF
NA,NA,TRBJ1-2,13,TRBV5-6,TGTGCCAGCAGCCTTATGGTCAGTCATGGCTACACCTTC,CASSLMVSHGYTF
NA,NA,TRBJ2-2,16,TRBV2,TGTGCCAGCAGTTTTTGGGACCCTCGGTATTCCGGGGAGCTGTTTTTT,CASSFWDPRYSGELFF
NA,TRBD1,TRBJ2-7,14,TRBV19,TGTGCCAGTAGTCTTACAGGGGCGAGCGACGAGCAGTACTTC,CASSLTGASDEQYF
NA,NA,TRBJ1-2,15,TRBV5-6,TGTGCCAGCAGCTTAGGGCGGATGGCTAACTATGGCTACACCTTC,CASSLGRMANYGYTF
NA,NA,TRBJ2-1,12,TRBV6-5,TGTGCCAGCAGTTACCCCACCAATGAGCAGTTCTTC,CASSYPTNEQFF
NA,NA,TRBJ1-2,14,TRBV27,TGTGCCAGCAGTCCGGTTGGGCGCGTATATGGCTACACCTTC,CASSPVGRVYGYTF
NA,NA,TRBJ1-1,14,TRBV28,TGTGCCAGCAGTTACGGACAGATGAACACTGAAGCTTTCTTT,CASSYGQMNTEAFF
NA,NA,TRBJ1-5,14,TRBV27,TGTGCCAGCAGTTTGAGGCAGCCGACTCAGCCCCAGCATTTT,CASSLRQPTQPQHF
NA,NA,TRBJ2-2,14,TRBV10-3,TGTGCCATCAGTGACGGCAGAAACACCGGGGAGCTGTTTTTT,CAISDGRNTGELFF
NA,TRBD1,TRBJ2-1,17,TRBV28,TGTGCCAGCAGTGCATACCCGGGACAGGGGCCCTACAATGAGCAGTTCTTC,CASSAYPGQGPYNEQFF
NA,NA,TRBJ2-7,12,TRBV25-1,TGTGCCAGCAGTGAGGTAGTGCGGGAGCAGTACTTC,CASSEVVREQYF
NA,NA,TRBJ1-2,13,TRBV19,TGTGCCAGTAGTATAGTGACAGACTATGGCTACACCTTC,CASSIVTDYGYTF
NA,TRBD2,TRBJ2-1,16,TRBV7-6,TGTGCCAGCAGAACCGGTAGCGGGAGCTCCTACAATGAGCAGTTCTTC,CASRTGSGSSYNEQFF
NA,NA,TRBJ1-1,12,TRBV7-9,TGTGCCAGCAGCCATGGACAGTTCGATATCAAATTT,CASSHGQFDIKF
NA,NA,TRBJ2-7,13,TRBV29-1,TGCAGCGTTGAAGGGCGGAACTCCTACGAGCAGTACTTC,CSVEGRNSYEQYF
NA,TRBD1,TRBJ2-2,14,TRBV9,TGTGCCAGCAGCGCCGGGACAGGGACCGGGGAGCTGTTTTTT,CASSAGTGTGELFF
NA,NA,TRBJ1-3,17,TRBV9,TGTGCCAGCAGCGTAGGGTCCGGAAGCAGCTCTGGAAACACCATATATTTT,CASSVGSGSSSGNTIYF
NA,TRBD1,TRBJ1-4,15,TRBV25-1,TGTGCCAGCAGAGCTCAGAGACAGGGGACTAGGGGCCTGTTTTTT,CASRAQRQGTRGLFF
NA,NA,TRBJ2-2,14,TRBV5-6,TGTGCCAGCAGCTTGGCCTCAAACACCGGGGAGCTGTTTTTT,CASSLASNTGELFF
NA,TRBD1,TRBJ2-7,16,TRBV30,TGTGCCTGGAGGGGGGTTCCGGGACAGGGATTTGGGGAGCAGTACTTC,CAWRGVPGQGFGEQYF
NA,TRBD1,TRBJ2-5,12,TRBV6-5,TGTGCCAGCAGGAGGGACAGCGAGACCCAGTACTTC,CASRRDSETQYF
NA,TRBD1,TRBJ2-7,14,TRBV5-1,TGCGCCAGCAGCGCCGGGACAGGCTCCTACGAGCAGTACTTC,CASSAGTGSYEQYF
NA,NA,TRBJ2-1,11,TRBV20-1,TGCAGTGCTAGCTATTCGGGTGAGCAGTTCTTC,CSASYSGEQFF
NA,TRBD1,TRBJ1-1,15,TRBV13,TGTGCCAGCAGCTTTCCGGGACAGAATATGACTGAAGCTTTCTTT,CASSFPGQNMTEAFF
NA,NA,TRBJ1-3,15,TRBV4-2,TGTGCCAGCAGCCAAGACAGGTCCTCTGGAAACACCATATATTTT,CASSQDRSSGNTIYF
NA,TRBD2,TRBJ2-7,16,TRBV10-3,TGTGCCATCAGTGACCCGGGACTAGCGGGAAACTACGAGCAGTACTTC,CAISDPGLAGNYEQYF
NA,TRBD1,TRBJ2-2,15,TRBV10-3,TGTGCCATCAGAGAACCGGGACAGGGGGCCGGGGAGCTGTTTTTT,CAIREPGQGAGELFF
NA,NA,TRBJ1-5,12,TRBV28,TGTGCCAGCGGTAAGGGCGATCAGCCCCAGCATTTT,CASGKGDQPQHF
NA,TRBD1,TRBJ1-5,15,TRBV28,TGTGCCAGCAGCCCTATGGACAGGCTCGATCAGCCCCAGCATTTT,CASSPMDRLDQPQHF
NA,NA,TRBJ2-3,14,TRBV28,TGTGCCAGCAAAGGGCCCCTCCCCACAGATACGCAGTATTTT,CASKGPLPTDTQYF